This TCR beta chain was recorded in a study of cytomegalovirus exposure and HLA in healthy donors. From germline, CDR1 is SGHKS and CDR2 YYEKEE (reference sequence). This CDR3 has 14 amino acids. Between the trimmed V and J ends, which lost 2 bases and 7 bases, there was a span of 16 bases. The PCR employed 60 Vbeta primers together with 13 Jbeta primers. As handled by the study authors: In a later analysis, of 79 million or so unique beta chains, about 10 million appeared in at least two donors. Assay: immunoSEQ multiplex PCR; the TCRdb copy retains only in-frame clones and omits some. That table is the source of V, J and clone size, and D and trimming were worked out from the DNA. This sample has about 190,000 clones, with 87% found just once. Regarding this clone: The antigen is undetermined.

Study observations and caveats: Some TCR beta chains (about 170 of them) were listed as cytomegalovirus-associated. Apart from CMV serostatus, no immune exposure information was available. A previous analysis found most TCR beta V segments productive roughly 87% or roughly 30% of the time.

The TCR comes from a man aged 25 to 45 in good health and CMV-seronegative. This sequence joins TRBV5-5 and TRBJ2-7; D gene uncertain. Sequencing was done on a sample of PBMCs. CDR3 loop: CASSLDPFPREQYF. CDR3 nucleotides: TGTGCCAGCAGCTTAGATCCTTTTCCGCGGGAGCAGTACTTC.